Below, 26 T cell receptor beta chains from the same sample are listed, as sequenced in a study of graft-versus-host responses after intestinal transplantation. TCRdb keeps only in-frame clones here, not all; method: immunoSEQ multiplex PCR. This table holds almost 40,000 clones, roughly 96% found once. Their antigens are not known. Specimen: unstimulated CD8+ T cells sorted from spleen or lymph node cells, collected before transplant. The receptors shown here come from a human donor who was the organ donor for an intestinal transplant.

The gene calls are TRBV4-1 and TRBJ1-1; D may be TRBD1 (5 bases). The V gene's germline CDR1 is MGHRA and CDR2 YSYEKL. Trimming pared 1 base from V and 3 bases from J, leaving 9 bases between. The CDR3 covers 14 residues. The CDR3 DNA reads TGCGCCAGCAGCCAAGCCCAGGGATACACTGAAGCTTTCTTT. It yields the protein CASSQAQGYTEAFF.

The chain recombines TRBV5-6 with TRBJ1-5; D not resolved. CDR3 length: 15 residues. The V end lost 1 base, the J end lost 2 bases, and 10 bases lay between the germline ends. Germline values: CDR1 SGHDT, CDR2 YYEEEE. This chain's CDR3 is CASSLYGDRNQPQHF. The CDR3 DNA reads TGTGCCAGCAGCTTGTACGGGGATCGCAATCAGCCCCAGCATTTT.

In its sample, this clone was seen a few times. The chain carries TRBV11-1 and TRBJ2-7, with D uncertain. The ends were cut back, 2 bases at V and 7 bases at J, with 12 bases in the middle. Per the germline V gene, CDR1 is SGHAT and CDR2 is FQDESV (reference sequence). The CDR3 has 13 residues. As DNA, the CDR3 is TGTGCCAGCAGCTTATTTGGCCTTGGGGAGCAGTACTTC. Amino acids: CASSLFGLGEQYF.

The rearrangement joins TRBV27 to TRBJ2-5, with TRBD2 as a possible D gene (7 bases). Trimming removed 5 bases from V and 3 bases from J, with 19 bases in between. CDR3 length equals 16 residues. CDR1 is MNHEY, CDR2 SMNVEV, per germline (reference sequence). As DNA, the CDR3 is TGTGCCAGCAGTCTTCTAGGTGGGGGGGCAAAAGAGACCCAGTACTTC. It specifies CASSLLGGGAKETQYF.

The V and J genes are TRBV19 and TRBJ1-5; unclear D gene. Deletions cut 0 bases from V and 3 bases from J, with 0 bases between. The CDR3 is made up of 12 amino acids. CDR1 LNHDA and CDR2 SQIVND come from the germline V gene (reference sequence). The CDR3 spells CASSIDNQPQHF. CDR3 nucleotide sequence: TGTGCCAGTAGTATAGACAATCAGCCCCAGCATTTT.

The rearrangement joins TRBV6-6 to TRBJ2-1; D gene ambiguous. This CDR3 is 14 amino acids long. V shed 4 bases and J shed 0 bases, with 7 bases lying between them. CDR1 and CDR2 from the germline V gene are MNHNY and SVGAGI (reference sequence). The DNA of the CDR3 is TGTGCCAGCAGTTCCGCAAGCTCCTACAATGAGCAGTTCTTC. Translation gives CASSSASSYNEQFF.

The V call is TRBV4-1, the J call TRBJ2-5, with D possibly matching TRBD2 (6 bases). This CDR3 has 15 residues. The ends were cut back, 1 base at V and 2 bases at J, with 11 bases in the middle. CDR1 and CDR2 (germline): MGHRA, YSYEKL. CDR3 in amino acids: CASSQGGGQQETQYF. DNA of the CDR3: TGCGCCAGCAGCCAAGGAGGAGGGCAGCAAGAGACCCAGTACTTC.

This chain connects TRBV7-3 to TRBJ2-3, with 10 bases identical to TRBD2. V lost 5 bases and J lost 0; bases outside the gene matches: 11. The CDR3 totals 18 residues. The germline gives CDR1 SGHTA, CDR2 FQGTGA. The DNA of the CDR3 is TGTGCCAGCAGCCCCGTTGCTAGCGGGGGCAAAAGCACAGATACGCAGTATTTT. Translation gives CASSPVASGGKSTDTQYF. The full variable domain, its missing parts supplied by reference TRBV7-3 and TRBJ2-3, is GAGVSQTPSNKVTEKGKYVELRCDPISGHTALYWYRQSLGQGPEFLIYFQGTGAADDSGLPNDRFFAVRPEGSVSTLKIQRTERGDSAVYLCASSPVASGGKSTDTQYFGPGTRLTVL.

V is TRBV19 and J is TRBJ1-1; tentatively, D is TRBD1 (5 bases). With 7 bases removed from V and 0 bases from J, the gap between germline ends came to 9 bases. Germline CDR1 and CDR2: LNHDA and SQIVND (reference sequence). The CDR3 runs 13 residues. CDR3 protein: CASTDSLNTEAFF. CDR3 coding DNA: TGTGCCAGTACTGACAGTTTGAACACTGAAGCTTTCTTT.

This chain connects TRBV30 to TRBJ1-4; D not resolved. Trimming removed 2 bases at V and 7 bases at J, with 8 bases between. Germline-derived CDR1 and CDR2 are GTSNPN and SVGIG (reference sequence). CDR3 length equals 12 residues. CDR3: CAWSPTGEKLFF. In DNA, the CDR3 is TGTGCCTGGAGTCCGACGGGTGAAAAACTGTTTTTT.

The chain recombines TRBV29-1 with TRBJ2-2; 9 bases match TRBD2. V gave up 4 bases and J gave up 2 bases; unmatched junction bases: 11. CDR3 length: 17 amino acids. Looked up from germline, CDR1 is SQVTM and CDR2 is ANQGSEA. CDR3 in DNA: TGCAGCGTTGTGGTTTGGGAGACTAGCGGAAACACCGGGGAGCTGTTTTTT. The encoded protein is CSVVVWETSGNTGELFF.

CDR3 sequence: CATSPGQAYGYTF. As DNA, the CDR3 is TGTGCCACCAGCCCGGGACAGGCCTATGGCTACACCTTC. The chain recombines TRBV15 with TRBJ1-2, with 8 positions matching TRBD1. Germline CDR1 and CDR2: LNHNV and YYDKDF (reference sequence). The ends lost 5 bases at V and 4 bases at J; junction bases unmatched: 3. The CDR3 sequence is 13 residues long.

CDR3 DNA sequence: TGTGCCAGCAGCCCCGCCGGGGAATACGAGCAGTACTTC. Its protein is CASSPAGEYEQYF. The J gene is TRBJ2-7, the V gene TRBV13; TRBD2 might be the D (5 bases). V lost 5 bases and J lost 4, with 12 bases in between. The CDR3 runs 13 residues. CDR1 is PRHDT and CDR2 is FYEKMQ in the germline V gene (reference sequence).

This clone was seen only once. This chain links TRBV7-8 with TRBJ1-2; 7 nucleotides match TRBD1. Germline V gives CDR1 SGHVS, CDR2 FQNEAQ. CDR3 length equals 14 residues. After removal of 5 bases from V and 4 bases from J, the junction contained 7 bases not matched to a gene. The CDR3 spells CASSRTGATYGYTF. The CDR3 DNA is TGTGCCAGCAGCCGCACAGGGGCCACCTATGGCTACACCTTC.

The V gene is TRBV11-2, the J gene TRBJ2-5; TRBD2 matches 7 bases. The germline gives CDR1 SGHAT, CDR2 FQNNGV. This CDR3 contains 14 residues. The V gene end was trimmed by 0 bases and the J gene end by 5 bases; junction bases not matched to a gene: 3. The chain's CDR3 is CASSLEREGETQYF. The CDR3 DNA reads TGTGCCAGCAGCTTAGAGAGGGAGGGGGAGACCCAGTACTTC.

The CDR3 coding sequence is TGTGCCAGCAGCGTAGAAGGGACAGCTTACAATGAGCAGTTCTTC. Encoded protein: CASSVEGTAYNEQFF. The chain is built from TRBV9 and TRBJ2-1, with TRBD1 matching over 7 bases. The CDR3 covers 15 residues. CDR1 is SGDLS, CDR2 YYNGEE, per germline. V lost 0 bases to trimming and J lost 4 bases; unmatched junction nucleotides: 4.

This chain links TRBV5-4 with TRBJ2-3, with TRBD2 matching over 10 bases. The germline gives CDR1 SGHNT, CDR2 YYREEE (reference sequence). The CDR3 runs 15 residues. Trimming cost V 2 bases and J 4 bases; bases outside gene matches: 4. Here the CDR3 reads CASSFGLAASDTQYF. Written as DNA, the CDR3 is TGTGCCAGCAGCTTCGGACTAGCGGCCTCAGATACGCAGTATTTT.

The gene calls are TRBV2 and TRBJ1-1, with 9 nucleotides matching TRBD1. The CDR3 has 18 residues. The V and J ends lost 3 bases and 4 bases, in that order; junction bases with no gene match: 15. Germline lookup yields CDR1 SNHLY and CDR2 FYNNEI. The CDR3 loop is CASSESGQGIIWGTEAFF. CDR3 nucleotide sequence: TGTGCCAGCAGTGAGTCCGGACAGGGGATCATCTGGGGCACTGAAGCTTTCTTT.

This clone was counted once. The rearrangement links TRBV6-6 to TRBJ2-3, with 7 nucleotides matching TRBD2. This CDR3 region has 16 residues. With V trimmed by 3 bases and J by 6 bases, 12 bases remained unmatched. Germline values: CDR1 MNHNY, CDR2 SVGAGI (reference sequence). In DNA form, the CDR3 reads TGTGCCAGCAGTTATCTTTGGGGGGGGAACCCGGATACGCAGTATTTT. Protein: CASSYLWGGNPDTQYF.

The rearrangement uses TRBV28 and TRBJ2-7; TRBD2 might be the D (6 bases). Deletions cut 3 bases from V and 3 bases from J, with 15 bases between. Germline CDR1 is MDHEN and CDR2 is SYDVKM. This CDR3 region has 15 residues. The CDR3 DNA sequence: TGTGCCAGCAGTTTGTCAGGGAGGTTTGTCTACGAGCAGTACTTC. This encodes CASSLSGRFVYEQYF.

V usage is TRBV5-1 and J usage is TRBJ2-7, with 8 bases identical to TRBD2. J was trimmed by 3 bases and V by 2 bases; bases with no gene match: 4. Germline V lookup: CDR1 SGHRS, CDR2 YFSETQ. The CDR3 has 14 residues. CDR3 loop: CASSLRGGNYEQYF. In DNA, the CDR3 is TGCGCCAGCAGCTTACGGGGGGGAAACTACGAGCAGTACTTC. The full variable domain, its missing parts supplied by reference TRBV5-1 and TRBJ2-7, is KAGVTQTPRYLIKTRGQQVTLSCSPISGHRSVSWYQQTPGQGLQFLFEYFSETQRNKGNFPGRFSGRQFSNSRSEMNVSTLELGDSALYLCASSLRGGNYEQYFGPGTRLTVT.

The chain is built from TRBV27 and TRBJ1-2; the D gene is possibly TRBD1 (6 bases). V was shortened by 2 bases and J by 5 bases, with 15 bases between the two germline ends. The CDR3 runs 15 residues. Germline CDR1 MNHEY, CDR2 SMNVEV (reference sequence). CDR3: CASSLGAGVWYGYTF. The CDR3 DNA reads TGTGCCAGCAGTTTAGGGGCAGGGGTTTGGTATGGCTACACCTTC.

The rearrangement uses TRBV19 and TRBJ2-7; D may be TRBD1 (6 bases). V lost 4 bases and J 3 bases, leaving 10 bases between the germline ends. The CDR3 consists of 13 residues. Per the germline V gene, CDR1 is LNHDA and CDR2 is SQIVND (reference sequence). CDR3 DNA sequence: TGTGCCAGTAGTACCCAACAGGGCTACGAGCAGTACTTC. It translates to CASSTQQGYEQYF.

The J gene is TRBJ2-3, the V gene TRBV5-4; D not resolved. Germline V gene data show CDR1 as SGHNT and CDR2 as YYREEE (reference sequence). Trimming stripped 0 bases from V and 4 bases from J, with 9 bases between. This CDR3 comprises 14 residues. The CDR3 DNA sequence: TGTGCCAGCAGCTTGGCCGGTAGCCCAGATACGCAGTATTTT. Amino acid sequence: CASSLAGSPDTQYF.

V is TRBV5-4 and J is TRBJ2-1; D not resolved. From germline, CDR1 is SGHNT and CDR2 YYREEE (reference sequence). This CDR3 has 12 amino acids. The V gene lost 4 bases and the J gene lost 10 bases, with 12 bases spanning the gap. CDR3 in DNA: TGTGCCAGCAGCATGACCGGGCCAGAGCAGTTCTTC. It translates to CASSMTGPEQFF.

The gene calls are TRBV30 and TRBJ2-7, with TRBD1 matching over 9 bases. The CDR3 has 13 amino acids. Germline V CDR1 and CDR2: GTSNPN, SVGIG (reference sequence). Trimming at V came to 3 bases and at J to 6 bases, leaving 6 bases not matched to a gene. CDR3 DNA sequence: TGTGCCTGGAGCTGGACAGGGGATGGCGAGCAGTACTTC. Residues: CAWSWTGDGEQYF. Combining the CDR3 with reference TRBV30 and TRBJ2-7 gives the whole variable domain SQTIHQWPATLVQPVGSPLSLECTVEGTSNPNLYWYRQAAGRGLQLLFYSVGIGQISSEVPQNLSASRPQDRQFILSSKKLLLSDSGFYLCAWSWTGDGEQYFGPGTRLTVT.